This T cell receptor (beta chain) came from a study of blood T cells in healthy people across ages. The length of the CDR3 is 13 residues. CDR1 is MNHNY and CDR2 is SVGAGI in the germline V gene (reference sequence). V lost 5 bases and J lost 5, with 11 bases in between. The second PCR ran about 6 to 11 cycles with a sample-barcoded 5' primer and J-beta primers. A single record per CDR3 protein comes from TCRdb applying MiXCR to the 5' RACE reads. The repertoire holds around 900,000 distinct CDR3 sequences, with roughly 47% as singletons. The receptor's source is a woman aged 60-75 years in good health. Sequencing was performed on blood. The chain uses TRBV6-6 and TRBJ2-3; the D gene is possibly TRBD2 (6 bases). Here the CDR3 reads CASSDLAVDTQYF. In nucleotides, the CDR3 is TGTGCCAGCAGTGACTTAGCGGTAGATACGCAGTATTTT.